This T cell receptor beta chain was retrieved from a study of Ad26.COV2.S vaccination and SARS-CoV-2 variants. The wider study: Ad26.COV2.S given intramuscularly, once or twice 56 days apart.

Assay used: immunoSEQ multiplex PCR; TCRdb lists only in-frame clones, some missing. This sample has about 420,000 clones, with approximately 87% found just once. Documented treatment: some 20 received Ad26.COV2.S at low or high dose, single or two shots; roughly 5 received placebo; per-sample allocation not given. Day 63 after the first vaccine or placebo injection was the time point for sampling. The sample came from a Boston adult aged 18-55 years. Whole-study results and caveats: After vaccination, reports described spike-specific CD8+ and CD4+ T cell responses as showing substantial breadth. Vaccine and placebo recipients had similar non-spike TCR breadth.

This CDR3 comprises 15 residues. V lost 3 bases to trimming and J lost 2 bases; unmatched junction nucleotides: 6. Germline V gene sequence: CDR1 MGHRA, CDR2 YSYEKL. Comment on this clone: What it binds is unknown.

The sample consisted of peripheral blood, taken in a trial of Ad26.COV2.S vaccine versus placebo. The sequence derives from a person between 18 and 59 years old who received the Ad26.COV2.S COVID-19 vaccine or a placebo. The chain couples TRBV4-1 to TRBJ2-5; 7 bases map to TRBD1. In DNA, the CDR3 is TGCGCCAGCAGCCACGCCGGGACAGCTCAAGAGACCCAGTACTTC. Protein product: CASSHAGTAQETQYF.